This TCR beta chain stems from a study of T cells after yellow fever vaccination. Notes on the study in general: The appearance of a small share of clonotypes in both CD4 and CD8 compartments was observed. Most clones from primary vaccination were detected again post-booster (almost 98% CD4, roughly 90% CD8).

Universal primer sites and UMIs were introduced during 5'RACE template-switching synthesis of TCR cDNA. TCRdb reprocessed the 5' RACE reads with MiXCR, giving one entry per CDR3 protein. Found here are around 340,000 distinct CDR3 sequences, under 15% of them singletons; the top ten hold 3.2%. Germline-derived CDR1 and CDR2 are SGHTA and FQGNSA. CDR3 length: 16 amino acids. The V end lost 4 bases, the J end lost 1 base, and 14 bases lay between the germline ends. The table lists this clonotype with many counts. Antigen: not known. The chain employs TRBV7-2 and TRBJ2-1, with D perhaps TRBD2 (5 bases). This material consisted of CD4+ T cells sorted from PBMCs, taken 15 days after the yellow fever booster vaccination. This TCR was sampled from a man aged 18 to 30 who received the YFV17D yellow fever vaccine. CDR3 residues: CASSSRFSGSYNEQFF. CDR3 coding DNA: TGTGCCAGCAGCTCACGTTTTTCGGGATCCTACAATGAGCAGTTCTTC.